This TCR beta chain stems from a study of blood T cell repertoires in COVID-19. CDR1 is MNHEY and CDR2 is SVGAGI in the germline V gene. The CDR3 is 14 residues long. V lost 5 bases and J 4 bases, leaving 13 bases between the germline ends. TCRdb keeps only in-frame clones here, not all; method: immunoSEQ multiplex PCR. The sample consists of 200,000 to 250,000 clones, 65% to 90% of them appearing once. Specimen: PBMCs or T cells enriched from blood (not recorded which). This sequence joins TRBV6-5 and TRBJ2-3, with D unclear. This clonotype was sampled from a woman younger than 45 who had been exposed to COVID-19. The chain's CDR3 is CASSTPPGSDTQYF. The CDR3 DNA reads TGTGCCAGCAGTACCCCGCCCGGTTCAGATACGCAGTATTTT.